The source of this T cell receptor beta chain is a study of T cells of healthy individuals. In TCRdb, the 5' RACE reads were re-called with MiXCR into one record per CDR3 protein. The sample includes over 95,000 distinct CDR3 sequences, 17% seen only once; the top ten take 6.2%. This clonotype came up a few times. Germline V gives CDR1 MDHEN, CDR2 SYDVKM. Trimming took off 4 bases at V and 4 bases at J, with 13 bases between the two ends. The CDR3 spans 14 residues. This TCR was recovered from a human donor in good health. The chain carries TRBV28 and TRBJ1-1, with D possibly matching TRBD1 (5 bases). In DNA, the CDR3 is TGTGCCAGCAGTTCGTATGAAGGGGCCACTGAAGCTTTCTTT. Its protein product is CASSSYEGATEAFF.